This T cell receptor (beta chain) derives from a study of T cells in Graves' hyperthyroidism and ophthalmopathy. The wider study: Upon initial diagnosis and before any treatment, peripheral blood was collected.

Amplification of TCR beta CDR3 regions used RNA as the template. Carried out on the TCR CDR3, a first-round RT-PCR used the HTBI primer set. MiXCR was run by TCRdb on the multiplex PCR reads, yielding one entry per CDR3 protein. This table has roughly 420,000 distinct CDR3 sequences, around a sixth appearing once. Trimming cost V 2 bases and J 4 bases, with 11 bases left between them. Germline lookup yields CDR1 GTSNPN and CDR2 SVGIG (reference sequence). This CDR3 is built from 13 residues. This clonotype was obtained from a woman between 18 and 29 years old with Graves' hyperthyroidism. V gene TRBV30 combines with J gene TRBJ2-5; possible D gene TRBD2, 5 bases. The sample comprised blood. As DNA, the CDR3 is TGTGCCTGGAGTCCGGGATCGCCAGAGACCCAGTACTTC. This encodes CAWSPGSPETQYF.